This TCR beta chain comes out of a study of STAT3 mutations in large granular lymphocyte leukemia. Study as a whole: Roughly half of the longitudinally sequenced T-LGLL patients carried detectable canonical activating STAT3 mutations.

Study observations and caveats: Every T-LGLL patient had at least one immunodominant TCRbeta clonotype. A small but highly pathogenic clone may have been missed.

TCRdb's copy holds only in-frame clones and misses some; the assay was immunoSEQ multiplex PCR. This sample has 1,300 or so clones; around 70% occur once, and the top ten carry approximately 9.6%. As for this clone: Its cognate antigen is unknown.

Material: peripheral blood mononuclear cells. This receptor was identified in a woman aged 65 to 85 with T-cell large granular lymphocyte leukemia. Some clones in this sample may be carry-over from other donors' samples.

CDR3 in amino acids: CASNRGGEAFF. The CDR3 DNA reads as TGTGCCAGCAACAGGGGGGGTGAAGCTTTCTTT. The V gene is TRBV6-5, the J gene TRBJ1-1, with 8 bases identical to TRBD1. CDR1 is MNHEY, CDR2 SVGAGI, per germline. The CDR3 has 11 amino acids. Unmatched junction bases numbered 2, after V lost 7 bases and J lost 7 bases.